The 21 T cell receptor beta chains presented below share a single source sample, sequenced in a study of blood T cell repertoires in COVID-19. This table comes from immunoSEQ multiplex PCR, and its TCRdb copy is limited to in-frame clones, with some not included. The repertoire holds about 87,000 clones, around 86% seen once, with roughly 2.2% in the top ten. Sample: peripheral blood. The receptors were gathered from an older woman with acute or convalescent COVID-19.

The chain uses TRBV6-6 and TRBJ1-1; D gene ambiguous. CDR3 length equals 13 residues. Trimming shortened V by 5 bases and J by 1 base, and 8 bases separated the two germline ends. Germline loops: CDR1 MNHNY, CDR2 SVGAGI (reference sequence). CDR3 sequence reads: CASSRPENTEAFF. The CDR3 DNA reads as TGTGCCAGCAGTCGTCCAGAGAACACTGAAGCTTTCTTT.

In its sample, this clone was seen once. The J gene is TRBJ1-4, the V gene TRBV5-1; D possibly corresponds to TRBD1 (5 bases). Germline V gene lookup returns CDR1 SGHRS and CDR2 YFSETQ. The CDR3 length is 14 residues. The germline V and J ends were trimmed by 2 bases and 3 bases, with 8 bases remaining between them. CDR3 sequence reads: CASSFGTSNEKLFF. DNA for the CDR3: TGCGCCAGCAGCTTCGGGACTTCTAATGAAAAACTGTTTTTT.

The rearrangement uses TRBV19 and TRBJ2-1; possible D gene TRBD1, 6 bases. This CDR3 is 14 amino acids long. In germline, CDR1 is LNHDA, CDR2 SQIVND (reference sequence). V was pared by 1 base and J by 6 bases, with 10 bases between. The CDR3 is CASSIVGGPNEQFF. The CDR3 DNA reads TGTGCCAGTAGTATAGTAGGGGGTCCCAATGAGCAGTTCTTC.

There are a few counts of this clone. The chain has TRBV2 and TRBJ2-1; 9 positions agree with TRBD1. Germline V gene lookup returns CDR1 SNHLY and CDR2 FYNNEI. Trimming at V came to 6 bases and at J to 6 bases, leaving 3 bases not matched to a gene. CDR3 length: 13 residues. This CDR3 reads CASRDRGGNEQFF. The CDR3 DNA sequence: TGTGCCAGCAGGGACAGGGGAGGCAATGAGCAGTTCTTC.

This clone was seen a few times. V and J are TRBV7-9 and TRBJ2-1; TRBD2 agrees at 10 bases. The CDR3 is 15 amino acids. CDR1 SEHNR and CDR2 FQNEAQ come from the germline V gene (reference sequence). V was pared by 1 base and J by 4 bases, with 1 base of the junction left unmatched. The CDR3 nucleotides read TGTGCCAGCAGCTTAGGTAGCGGGGGGTACAATGAGCAGTTCTTC. Translation gives CASSLGSGGYNEQFF. The whole variable domain, remainder taken from reference TRBV7-9 and TRBJ2-1, is DTGVSQNPRHKITKRGQNVTFRCDPISEHNRLYWYRQTLGQGPEFLTYFQNEAQLEKSRLLSDRFSAERPKGSFSTLEIQRTEQGDSAMYLCASSLGSGGYNEQFFGPGTRLTVL.

This chain links TRBV5-6 with TRBJ2-2; D perhaps matches TRBD1 (6 bases). The CDR3 has 17 residues. Germline V gene lookup returns CDR1 SGHDT and CDR2 YYEEEE. V lost 2 bases and J lost 1, with 15 bases in between. The CDR3 region has the DNA TGTGCCAGCAGCTTTGGGGGCCAGGCACTGAACACCGGGGAGCTGTTTTTT. As protein: CASSFGGQALNTGELFF.

V and J are TRBV28 and TRBJ1-2, with 7 bases aligning to TRBD1. CDR3 length: 13 amino acids. After removal of 8 bases from V and 2 bases from J, the junction contained 5 bases not matched to a gene. Germline-derived CDR1 and CDR2 are MDHEN and SYDVKM. The CDR3 region is CASLTGNNYGYTF. CDR3 coding DNA: TGTGCCAGCCTGACAGGGAACAACTATGGCTACACCTTC.

The rearrangement uses TRBV30 and TRBJ2-5; D gene uncertain. With 5 bases removed from V and 4 bases from J, the gap between germline ends came to 14 bases. CDR3 length: 13 amino acids. The germline V gene has CDR1 GTSNPN and CDR2 SVGIG (reference sequence). CDR3 residues: CAWDRSRRETQYF. The CDR3, as DNA: TGTGCCTGGGATCGTAGCCGCCGAGAGACCCAGTACTTC.

J is TRBJ1-1 and V is TRBV20-1; D is undetermined. Trimming pared 3 bases from V and 3 bases from J, leaving 11 bases between. This CDR3 has 13 amino acids. From germline, CDR1 is DFQATT and CDR2 SNEGSKA (reference sequence). CDR3 protein: CSASGPQDTEAFF. In DNA form, the CDR3 reads TGCAGTGCTAGTGGTCCGCAGGACACTGAAGCTTTCTTT.

The chain employs TRBV14 and TRBJ1-4; D remains unclear. Germline assignment: CDR1 SGHDN and CDR2 FVKESK. The CDR3 has 13 residues. The ends were cut back, 6 bases at V and 7 bases at J, with 12 bases in the middle. CDR3 sequence reads: CASSPRSSEKLFF. CDR3 bases: TGTGCCAGCAGTCCCCGTAGTTCTGAAAAACTGTTTTTT.

This chain joins TRBV6-5 and TRBJ2-4, with D perhaps TRBD2 (5 bases). Trimming stripped 7 bases from V and 3 bases from J, with 10 bases between. The CDR3 is 13 amino acids. Germline assignment: CDR1 MNHEY and CDR2 SVGAGI. The chain's CDR3 is CASTTGNKNIQYF. The DNA for the CDR3 is TGTGCCAGCACGACGGGAAACAAAAACATTCAGTACTTC.

The chain has TRBV19 and TRBJ1-3; a weak D match, TRBD1 (5 bases). Germline V gene lookup returns CDR1 LNHDA and CDR2 SQIVND (reference sequence). V was cut by 4 bases and J by 1 base, with 5 bases left in between. The CDR3 has 13 amino acids. As DNA, the CDR3 is TGTGCCAGTAGTAAGGGGTCTGGAAACACCATATATTTT. This sequence encodes CASSKGSGNTIYF.

This clone was observed a handful of times. The V call is TRBV2, the J call TRBJ2-2; D is uncertain. This CDR3 is built from 13 residues. Germline lookup yields CDR1 SNHLY and CDR2 FYNNEI. Trimming cost V 8 bases and J 6 bases, with 13 bases left between them. CDR3 sequence: CASSPRSPGELFF. The CDR3 DNA is TGTGCCAGCTCTCCTAGGTCACCCGGGGAGCTGTTTTTT.

In its sample, this clone was seen many times. The gene calls are TRBV14 and TRBJ1-1; TRBD1 is a possible D gene (5 bases). Trimming pared 8 bases from V and 2 bases from J, leaving 21 bases between. The CDR3 is made up of 16 amino acids. CDR1 and CDR2 (germline): SGHDN, FVKESK. The chain's CDR3 is CASRAWAGPLNTEAFF. As DNA, the CDR3 is TGTGCCAGCCGGGCATGGGCAGGGCCCCTCAACACTGAAGCTTTCTTT.

The chain recombines TRBV3-1 (or the pseudogene TRBV3-2) with TRBJ1-1; D perhaps matches TRBD1 (5 bases). The V end lost 4 bases, the J end lost 4 bases, and 10 bases lay between the germline ends. CDR3 length: 13 residues. The V gene's germline CDR1 is LGHDT and CDR2 YNNKEL (reference sequence). CDR3: CASSPRQLTEAFF. In nucleotides, the CDR3 is TGTGCCAGCAGCCCCCGACAGCTCACTGAAGCTTTCTTT.

The chain recombines TRBV6-5 with TRBJ2-5; D unclear. Germline CDR1 and CDR2: MNHEY and SVGAGI. This CDR3 contains 11 residues. The V gene lost 8 bases and the J gene lost 4 bases, with 8 bases spanning the gap. Here the CDR3 reads CASLDVETQYF. DNA of the CDR3: TGTGCCAGCCTAGACGTAGAGACCCAGTACTTC.

This clone is a singleton in its sample. CDR3 in DNA: TGTGCCACGGTGCAAGACAGGGAAGGGTCTGAAGCTTTCTTT. Translation gives CATVQDREGSEAFF. The chain links TRBV27 to TRBJ1-1; 7 bases agree with TRBD1. The V gene's germline CDR1 is MNHEY and CDR2 SMNVEV (reference sequence). V lost 10 bases to trimming and J lost 6 bases; unmatched junction nucleotides: 14. The CDR3 length is 14 residues.

V gene TRBV10-2 combines with J gene TRBJ1-1, with 7 bases that match TRBD1. There are 15 residues in the CDR3. CDR1 and CDR2 (germline): WSHSY, SAAADI. With V trimmed by 3 bases and J by 2 bases, 6 bases remained unmatched. Here the CDR3 DNA reads TGCGCCAGCAGTGATTTGGGGACAGATAACACTGAAGCTTTCTTT. Amino acids: CASSDLGTDNTEAFF.

J is TRBJ2-3 and V is TRBV7-2; 16 bases line up with TRBD2. This CDR3 comprises 15 residues. V lost 5 bases, J lost 11 bases, and 7 bases stayed unmatched. Germline CDR1 is SGHTA and CDR2 is FQGNSA. The CDR3 region has the DNA TGTGCCAGCAGCGTGGGACTAGCGGGGGGGAATGTGCAGTATTTT. This translates into CASSVGLAGGNVQYF.

V usage is TRBV5-1 and J usage is TRBJ2-2; D gene ambiguous. Trimming removed 4 bases at V and 1 base at J, with 5 bases between. Germline lookup yields CDR1 SGHRS and CDR2 YFSETQ. The CDR3 extends over 13 amino acids. CDR3 bases: TGCGCCAGCAGCCCAGGGAACACCGGGGAGCTGTTTTTT. Translating gives CASSPGNTGELFF.

This chain uses TRBV30 with TRBJ2-1; the D gene is possibly TRBD2 (7 bases). The CDR3 sequence is 16 residues long. The germline V gene has CDR1 GTSNPN and CDR2 SVGIG (reference sequence). Trimming shortened V by 3 bases and J by 7 bases, and 22 bases separated the two germline ends. Written as DNA, the CDR3 is TGTGCCTGGAGACAGCCTGAGGGGGGGGCACGAAATGAGCAGTTCTTC. This codes for CAWRQPEGGARNEQFF.